This is a list of T cell receptor beta chains from one sample in a study of Graves' ophthalmopathy and Graves' hyperthyroidism. TCRdb re-analysed the multiplex PCR reads in MiXCR, keeping a single row per CDR3 protein. The sample gives a few hundred thousand distinct CDR3 sequences, 39% of which show up once; 3.5% to 5% is in the top ten. The sequencing sample was made of peripheral blood or thyroid tissue (not recorded which). Receptors were obtained from an adult man with Graves' hyperthyroidism. Each CDR3 is given with its conserved first and last residue. The order of the fields is V gene, CDR3 length, J gene, D gene, clone size, CDR3 DNA, CDR3 protein. The D gene is left open where the match is weak. A row's size may be missing; if present it is once, few, many or a size class.

v_call: TRBV24-1
cdr3_length: 18
j_call: TRBJ2-7
d_call: TRBD2
clone_size: -
cdr3_nt: TGTGCCACCAGTGATTTATCTAGCGGGCGTGGGGCCACCGGGGAGCTGTACTTC
cdr3_aa: CATSDLSSGRGATGELYF

v_call: TRBV2
cdr3_length: 15
j_call: TRBJ1-5
d_call: -
clone_size: many
cdr3_nt: TGTGCCAGCAGGGTTGACGATTGGAGCAATCAGCCCCAGCATTTT
cdr3_aa: CASRVDDWSNQPQHF

v_call: TRBV19
cdr3_length: 15
j_call: TRBJ2-7
d_call: -
clone_size: few
cdr3_nt: TGTGCCAGTAGTATAGCTCCAGGGAGCTCCTACGAGCAGTACTTC
cdr3_aa: CASSIAPGSSYEQYF

v_call: TRBV2
cdr3_length: 15
j_call: TRBJ2-2
d_call: -
clone_size: many
cdr3_nt: TGTGCCAGCAGTGAAGAGTCACCGAACACCGGGGAGCTGTTTTTT
cdr3_aa: CASSEESPNTGELFF

v_call: TRBV6-6
cdr3_length: 13
j_call: TRBJ1-1
d_call: -
clone_size: once
cdr3_nt: TGTGCCAGCAGTTATGGCAGGGTCACTGAAGCTTTCTTT
cdr3_aa: CASSYGRVTEAFF

v_call: TRBV5-6
cdr3_length: 14
j_call: TRBJ2-5
d_call: -
clone_size: many
cdr3_nt: TGTGCCAGCACGAAGGAGATAAAAGAGGACACCCAGTACTTC
cdr3_aa: CASTKEIKEDTQYF

v_call: TRBV20-1
cdr3_length: 14
j_call: TRBJ2-5
d_call: -
clone_size: many
cdr3_nt: TGCAGTGCTAGACCGTCACGGGGGCTGGAGACCCAGTACTTC
cdr3_aa: CSARPSRGLETQYF

v_call: TRBV5-1
cdr3_length: 13
j_call: TRBJ2-7
d_call: TRBD1
clone_size: many
cdr3_nt: TGCGCCAGCAGCAAGGACAGGGACTACGAGCAGTACTTC
cdr3_aa: CASSKDRDYEQYF

v_call: TRBV19
cdr3_length: 13
j_call: TRBJ2-7
d_call: -
clone_size: many
cdr3_nt: TGTGCCAGTAGTATCGCGGCAGCCTACGAGCAGTACTTC
cdr3_aa: CASSIAAAYEQYF

v_call: TRBV2
cdr3_length: 13
j_call: TRBJ1-5
d_call: -
clone_size: few
cdr3_nt: TGTGCCAGCAGTGTGGGGGGGTACCAGCCCCAGCATTTT
cdr3_aa: CASSVGGYQPQHF

v_call: TRBV10-3
cdr3_length: 15
j_call: TRBJ2-1
d_call: TRBD2
clone_size: -
cdr3_nt: TGTGCCAGCAGAGTAGCGGGAGTTGCTTACAATGAGCAGTTCTTC
cdr3_aa: CASRVAGVAYNEQFF

v_call: TRBV7-2
cdr3_length: 17
j_call: TRBJ1-1
d_call: TRBD1
clone_size: many
cdr3_nt: TGTGCCAGCAGCCAATCAAACAGGGGACGGTTGAACACTGAAGCTTTCTTT
cdr3_aa: CASSQSNRGRLNTEAFF

v_call: TRBV28
cdr3_length: 13
j_call: TRBJ2-7
d_call: -
clone_size: few
cdr3_nt: TGTGCCAGCAGTCCGCAGGCGACCTACGAGCAGTACTTC
cdr3_aa: CASSPQATYEQYF

v_call: TRBV12-3/TRBV12-4
cdr3_length: 16
j_call: TRBJ1-4
d_call: -
clone_size: many
cdr3_nt: TGTGCCAGCAGTTATCTATCGGGCGGTACTAATGAAAAACTGTTTTTT
cdr3_aa: CASSYLSGGTNEKLFF

v_call: TRBV24-1
cdr3_length: 16
j_call: TRBJ1-1
d_call: TRBD1
clone_size: -
cdr3_nt: TGTGCCACCCAAGACAGGGGGCGCAGGATGAACACTGAAGCTTTCTTT
cdr3_aa: CATQDRGRRMNTEAFF

v_call: TRBV6-5
cdr3_length: 14
j_call: TRBJ2-3
d_call: -
clone_size: -
cdr3_nt: TGTGCCAGCAGCAGGGTCCCCGCGGTGGATACGCAGTATTTT
cdr3_aa: CASSRVPAVDTQYF

v_call: TRBV12-3/TRBV12-4
cdr3_length: 15
j_call: TRBJ2-7
d_call: -
clone_size: -
cdr3_nt: TGTGCCAGCAGTCTTCCCATTGTCGCTGGCAATGAGCAGTACTTC
cdr3_aa: CASSLPIVAGNEQYF

v_call: TRBV28
cdr3_length: 15
j_call: TRBJ1-3
d_call: -
clone_size: -
cdr3_nt: TGTGCCAGCAGTATGGGGGGCACTGCTGGAACCACCATATATTTT
cdr3_aa: CASSMGGTAGTTIYF

v_call: TRBV10-3
cdr3_length: 13
j_call: TRBJ1-1
d_call: -
clone_size: -
cdr3_nt: TGTGCCATCAGTTATCAGACGAACACCGAAGCTTTCTTT
cdr3_aa: CAISYQTNTEAFF

v_call: TRBV7-6
cdr3_length: 16
j_call: TRBJ2-2
d_call: TRBD1
clone_size: many
cdr3_nt: TGTGCCAGCAACCCCGGGGCCAGGGGGCCGTCCGGGGAGCTGTTTTTT
cdr3_aa: CASNPGARGPSGELFF

v_call: TRBV4-1
cdr3_length: 15
j_call: TRBJ1-3
d_call: -
clone_size: few
cdr3_nt: TGCGCCAGCAGCTCATGGGACACGGCGGGAAACACCATATATTTT
cdr3_aa: CASSSWDTAGNTIYF

v_call: TRBV29-1
cdr3_length: 11
j_call: TRBJ1-2
d_call: -
clone_size: -
cdr3_nt: TGCAGCGTTGAAGAAGGGGGTGGCTACACCTTC
cdr3_aa: CSVEEGGGYTF

v_call: TRBV19
cdr3_length: 15
j_call: TRBJ1-2
d_call: -
clone_size: -
cdr3_nt: TGTGCCAGTAGCCCCGGTCAGGGAAGGAACTATGGCTACACCTTC
cdr3_aa: CASSPGQGRNYGYTF

v_call: TRBV7-2
cdr3_length: 14
j_call: TRBJ1-6
d_call: -
clone_size: many
cdr3_nt: TGTGCCAGCAGCTTGGTGCCAGAGGGCTCACCCCTCCACTTT
cdr3_aa: CASSLVPEGSPLHF

v_call: TRBV5-1
cdr3_length: 16
j_call: TRBJ2-3
d_call: TRBD1
clone_size: -
cdr3_nt: TGCGCCAGCAGCACGGCCACGGGACAGGTCACAGATACGCAGTATTTT
cdr3_aa: CASSTATGQVTDTQYF

v_call: TRBV12-3/TRBV12-4
cdr3_length: 13
j_call: TRBJ1-2
d_call: -
clone_size: few
cdr3_nt: TGTGCCAGCAGCCCCGGGAAGCTCTATGGCTACACCTTC
cdr3_aa: CASSPGKLYGYTF

v_call: TRBV5-8
cdr3_length: 13
j_call: TRBJ2-7
d_call: -
clone_size: many
cdr3_nt: TGTGCCAGCGGCTACTACGGACCGATCGAGCAGTACTTC
cdr3_aa: CASGYYGPIEQYF

v_call: TRBV29-1
cdr3_length: 14
j_call: TRBJ1-1
d_call: TRBD1
clone_size: -
cdr3_nt: TGCAGCGTGCCGGGACAGGGTTCGAACACTGAAGCTTTCTTT
cdr3_aa: CSVPGQGSNTEAFF

v_call: TRBV5-6
cdr3_length: 13
j_call: TRBJ2-7
d_call: -
clone_size: -
cdr3_nt: TGTGCCAGCAGTATTAGGGGGGCGCGGGAGCAGTACTTC
cdr3_aa: CASSIRGAREQYF

v_call: TRBV5-8
cdr3_length: 15
j_call: TRBJ2-7
d_call: TRBD2
clone_size: many
cdr3_nt: TGTGCCAGCAGCCATCTAGCGGGGGCCTCCTACGAGCAGTACTTC
cdr3_aa: CASSHLAGASYEQYF

v_call: TRBV11-3
cdr3_length: 14
j_call: TRBJ2-7
d_call: -
clone_size: many
cdr3_nt: TGTGCCAGCAGCCCGACTGGGGCTTCCTACGAGCAGTACTTC
cdr3_aa: CASSPTGASYEQYF

v_call: TRBV29-1
cdr3_length: 15
j_call: TRBJ2-5
d_call: TRBD2
clone_size: many
cdr3_nt: TGCAGCGTTGAAGTCGGTGCGGGGGTCGTAAGGACCCAGTACTTC
cdr3_aa: CSVEVGAGVVRTQYF

v_call: TRBV19
cdr3_length: 16
j_call: TRBJ1-5
d_call: TRBD1
clone_size: -
cdr3_nt: TGTGCCAGTAGTCGCCCCGACAGGGGGTGGTATCAGCCCCAGCATTTT
cdr3_aa: CASSRPDRGWYQPQHF

v_call: TRBV28
cdr3_length: 14
j_call: TRBJ2-7
d_call: TRBD1
clone_size: few
cdr3_nt: TGTGCCAGCAGTTTGGGACAGGGTTACGAAGAGCAGTACTTC
cdr3_aa: CASSLGQGYEEQYF

v_call: TRBV2
cdr3_length: 14
j_call: TRBJ2-3
d_call: -
clone_size: -
cdr3_nt: TGTGCCAGCAGTGAGGCCAGGGCCCCAGGTACGCAGTATTTT
cdr3_aa: CASSEARAPGTQYF

v_call: TRBV12-3/TRBV12-4
cdr3_length: 12
j_call: TRBJ1-1
d_call: -
clone_size: many
cdr3_nt: TGTGCCAGCAGTTTAGGCAGGGCTGAAGCTTTCTTT
cdr3_aa: CASSLGRAEAFF

v_call: TRBV20-1
cdr3_length: 12
j_call: TRBJ2-7
d_call: -
clone_size: -
cdr3_nt: TGCAGTGCTAGGGAGTTTGTCTACGAGCAGTACTTC
cdr3_aa: CSAREFVYEQYF

v_call: TRBV12-3/TRBV12-4
cdr3_length: 11
j_call: TRBJ1-2
d_call: -
clone_size: many
cdr3_nt: TGTGCCAGCAGCTGGGACTATGGCTACACCTTC
cdr3_aa: CASSWDYGYTF